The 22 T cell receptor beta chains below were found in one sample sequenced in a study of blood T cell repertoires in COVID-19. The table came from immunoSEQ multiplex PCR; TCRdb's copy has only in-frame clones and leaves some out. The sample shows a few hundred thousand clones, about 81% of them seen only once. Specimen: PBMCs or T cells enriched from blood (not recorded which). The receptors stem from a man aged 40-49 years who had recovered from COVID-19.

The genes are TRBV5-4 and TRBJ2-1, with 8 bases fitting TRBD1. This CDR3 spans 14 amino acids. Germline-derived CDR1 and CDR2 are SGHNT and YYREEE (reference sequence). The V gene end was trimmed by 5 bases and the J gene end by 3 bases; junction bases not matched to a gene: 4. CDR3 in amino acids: CASRQGQGYNEQFF. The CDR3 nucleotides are TGTGCCAGCAGGCAAGGACAGGGCTACAATGAGCAGTTCTTC. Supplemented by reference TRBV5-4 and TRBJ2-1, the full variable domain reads ETGVTQSPTHLIKTRGQQVTLRCSSQSGHNTVSWYQQALGQGPQFIFQYYREEENGRGNFPPRFSGLQFPNYSSELNVNALELDDSALYLCASRQGQGYNEQFFGPGTRLTVL.

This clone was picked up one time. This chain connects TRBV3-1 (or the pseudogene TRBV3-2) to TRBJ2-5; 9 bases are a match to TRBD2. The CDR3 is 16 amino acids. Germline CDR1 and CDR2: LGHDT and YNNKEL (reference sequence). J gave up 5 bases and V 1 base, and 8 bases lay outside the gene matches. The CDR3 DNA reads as TGTGCCAGCAGCCAAGTCGGCGGGAGGGCCAGGGAGACCCAGTACTTC. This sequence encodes CASSQVGGRARETQYF.

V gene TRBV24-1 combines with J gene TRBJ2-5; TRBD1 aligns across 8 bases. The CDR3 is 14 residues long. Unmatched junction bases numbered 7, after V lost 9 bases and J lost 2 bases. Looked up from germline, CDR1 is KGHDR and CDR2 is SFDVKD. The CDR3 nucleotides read TGTGCCACCTTGGACAGGGCTAAGCAAGAGACCCAGTACTTC. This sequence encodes CATLDRAKQETQYF.

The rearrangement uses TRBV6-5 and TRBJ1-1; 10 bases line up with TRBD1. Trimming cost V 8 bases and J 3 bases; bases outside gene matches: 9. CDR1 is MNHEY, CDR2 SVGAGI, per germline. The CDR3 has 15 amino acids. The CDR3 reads CASCRDRGGYTEAFF. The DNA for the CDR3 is TGTGCCAGCTGCCGGGACAGGGGTGGGTACACTGAAGCTTTCTTT.

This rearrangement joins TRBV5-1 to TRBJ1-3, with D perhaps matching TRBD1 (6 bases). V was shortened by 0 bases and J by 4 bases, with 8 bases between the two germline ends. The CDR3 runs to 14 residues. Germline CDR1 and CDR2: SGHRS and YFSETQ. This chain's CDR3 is CASSLEGQGNTIYF. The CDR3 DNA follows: TGCGCCAGCAGCTTGGAAGGACAGGGAAACACCATATATTTT.

The CDR3 coding sequence is TGCGCCAGCAGCCGCAGCCCCCGGGACAGTAATGAAAAACTGTTTTTT. Protein sequence: CASSRSPRDSNEKLFF. J is TRBJ1-4 and V is TRBV5-1; 7 positions agree with TRBD1. CDR3 length: 16 residues. V gave up 4 bases and J gave up 4 bases; unmatched junction bases: 10. The V gene's germline CDR1 is SGHRS and CDR2 YFSETQ.

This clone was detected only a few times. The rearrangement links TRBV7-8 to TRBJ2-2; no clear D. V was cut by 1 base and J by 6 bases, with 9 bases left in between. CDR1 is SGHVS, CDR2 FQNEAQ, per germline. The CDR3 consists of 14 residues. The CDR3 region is CASSLGRQAGELFF. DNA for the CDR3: TGTGCCAGCAGCTTAGGCCGGCAGGCCGGGGAGCTGTTTTTT.

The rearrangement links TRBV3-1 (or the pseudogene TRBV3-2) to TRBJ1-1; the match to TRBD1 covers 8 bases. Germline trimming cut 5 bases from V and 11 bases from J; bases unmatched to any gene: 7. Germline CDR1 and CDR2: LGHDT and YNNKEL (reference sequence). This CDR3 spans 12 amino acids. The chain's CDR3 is CASSDRTGPAFF. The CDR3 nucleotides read TGTGCCAGCAGCGATAGGACAGGGCCCGCTTTCTTT.

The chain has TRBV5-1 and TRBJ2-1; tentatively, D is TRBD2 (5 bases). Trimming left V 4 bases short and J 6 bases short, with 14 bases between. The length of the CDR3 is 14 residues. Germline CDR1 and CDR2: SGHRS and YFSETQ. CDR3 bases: TGCGCCAGCAGCCCTCCACTAGGACTCAATGAGCAGTTCTTC. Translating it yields CASSPPLGLNEQFF. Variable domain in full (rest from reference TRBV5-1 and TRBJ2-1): KAGVTQTPRYLIKTRGQQVTLSCSPISGHRSVSWYQQTPGQGLQFLFEYFSETQRNKGNFPGRFSGRQFSNSRSEMNVSTLELGDSALYLCASSPPLGLNEQFFGPGTRLTVL.

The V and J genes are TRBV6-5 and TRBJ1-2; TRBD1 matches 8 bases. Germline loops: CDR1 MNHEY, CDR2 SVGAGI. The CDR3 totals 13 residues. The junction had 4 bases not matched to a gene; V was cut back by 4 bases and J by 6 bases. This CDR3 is CASSSDRGHGYTF. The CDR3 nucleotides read TGTGCCAGCAGTTCCGACAGGGGACATGGCTACACCTTC.

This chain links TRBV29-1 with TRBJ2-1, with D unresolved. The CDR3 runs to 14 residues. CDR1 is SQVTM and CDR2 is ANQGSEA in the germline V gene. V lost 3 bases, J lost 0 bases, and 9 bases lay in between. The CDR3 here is CSVDGGSSYNEQFF. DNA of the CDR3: TGCAGCGTTGATGGCGGTAGCTCCTACAATGAGCAGTTCTTC.

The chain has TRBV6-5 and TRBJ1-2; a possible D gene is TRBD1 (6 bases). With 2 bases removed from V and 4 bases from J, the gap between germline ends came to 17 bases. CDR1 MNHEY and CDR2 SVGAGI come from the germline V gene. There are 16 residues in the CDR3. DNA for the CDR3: TGTGCCAGCAGTTACAACTCCAAGGGGGAGACCTATGGCTACACCTTC. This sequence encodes CASSYNSKGETYGYTF.

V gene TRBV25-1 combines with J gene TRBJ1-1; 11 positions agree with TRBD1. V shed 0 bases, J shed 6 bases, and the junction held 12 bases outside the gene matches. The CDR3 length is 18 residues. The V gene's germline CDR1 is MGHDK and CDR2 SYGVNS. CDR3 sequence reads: CASSEYKGQGATGAEAFF. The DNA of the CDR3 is TGTGCCAGCAGTGAATACAAAGGACAGGGGGCAACGGGCGCTGAAGCTTTCTTT.

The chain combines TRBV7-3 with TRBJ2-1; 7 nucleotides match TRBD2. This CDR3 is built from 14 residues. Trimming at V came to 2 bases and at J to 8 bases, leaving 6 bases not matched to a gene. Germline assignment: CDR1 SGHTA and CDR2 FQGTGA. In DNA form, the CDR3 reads TGTGCCAGCAGCTTAGAGGGAGGGCCTTATGAGCAGTTCTTC. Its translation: CASSLEGGPYEQFF.

The chain's CDR3 is CATSGAHLAGDYDEQFF. For the CDR3, the DNA is TGTGCCACCAGCGGCGCCCATCTAGCGGGAGATTATGATGAGCAGTTCTTC. The chain joins TRBV15 to TRBJ2-1; 10 bases match TRBD2. Trimming cost V 5 bases and J 8 bases; bases outside gene matches: 15. The germline V gene has CDR1 LNHNV and CDR2 YYDKDF (reference sequence). The CDR3 extends over 17 amino acids.

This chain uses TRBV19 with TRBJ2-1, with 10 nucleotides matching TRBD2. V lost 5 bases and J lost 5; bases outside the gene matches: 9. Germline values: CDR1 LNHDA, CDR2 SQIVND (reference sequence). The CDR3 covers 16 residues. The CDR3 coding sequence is TGTGCCAGTAGTCTTCGTGGGAGCGGGAGGGACAATGAGCAGTTCTTC. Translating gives CASSLRGSGRDNEQFF.

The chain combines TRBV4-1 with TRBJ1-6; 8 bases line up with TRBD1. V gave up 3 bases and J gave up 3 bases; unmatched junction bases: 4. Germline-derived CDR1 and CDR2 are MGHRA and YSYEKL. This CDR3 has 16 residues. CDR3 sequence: CASSHRTGNYNSPLHF. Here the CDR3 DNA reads TGCGCCAGCAGCCACCGGACAGGGAACTATAATTCACCCCTCCACTTT.

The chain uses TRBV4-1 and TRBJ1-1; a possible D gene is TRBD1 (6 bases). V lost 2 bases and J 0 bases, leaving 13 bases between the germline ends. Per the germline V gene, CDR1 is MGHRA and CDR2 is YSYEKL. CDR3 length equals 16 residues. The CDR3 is CASSQRVGQMNTEAFF. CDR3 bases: TGCGCCAGCAGCCAACGTGTAGGACAGATGAACACTGAAGCTTTCTTT.

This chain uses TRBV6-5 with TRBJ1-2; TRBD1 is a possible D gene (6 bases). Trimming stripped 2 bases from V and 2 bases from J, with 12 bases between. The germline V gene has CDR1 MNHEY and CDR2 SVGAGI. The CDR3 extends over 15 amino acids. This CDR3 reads CASSYGPTGNYGYTF. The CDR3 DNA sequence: TGTGCCAGCAGTTACGGGCCCACAGGGAACTATGGCTACACCTTC.

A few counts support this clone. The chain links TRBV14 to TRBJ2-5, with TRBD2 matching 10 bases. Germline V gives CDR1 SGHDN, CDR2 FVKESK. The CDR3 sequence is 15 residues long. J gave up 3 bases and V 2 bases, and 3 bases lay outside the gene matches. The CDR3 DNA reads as TGTGCCAGCAGCCAATCAGGACTAGCGGAAGAGACCCAGTACTTC. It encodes CASSQSGLAEETQYF.

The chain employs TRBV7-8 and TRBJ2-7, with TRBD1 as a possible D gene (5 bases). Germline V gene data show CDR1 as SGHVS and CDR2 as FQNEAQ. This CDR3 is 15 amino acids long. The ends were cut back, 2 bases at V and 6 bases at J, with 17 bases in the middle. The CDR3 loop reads CASSLSGLRGSEQYF. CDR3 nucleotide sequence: TGTGCCAGCAGCTTATCAGGGCTTAGGGGAAGCGAGCAGTACTTC. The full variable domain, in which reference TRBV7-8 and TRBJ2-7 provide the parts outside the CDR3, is GAGVSQSPRYKVAKRGQDVALRCDPISGHVSLFWYQQALGQGPEFLTYFQNEAQLDKSGLPSDRFFAERPEGSVSTLKIQRTQQEDSAVYLCASSLSGLRGSEQYFGPGTRLTVT.

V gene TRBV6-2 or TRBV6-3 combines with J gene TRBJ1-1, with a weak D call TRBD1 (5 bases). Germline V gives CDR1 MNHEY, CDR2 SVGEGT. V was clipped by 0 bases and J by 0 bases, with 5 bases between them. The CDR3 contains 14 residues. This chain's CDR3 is CASSYSTVNTEAFF. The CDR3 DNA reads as TGTGCCAGCAGTTACTCGACAGTGAACACTGAAGCTTTCTTT.